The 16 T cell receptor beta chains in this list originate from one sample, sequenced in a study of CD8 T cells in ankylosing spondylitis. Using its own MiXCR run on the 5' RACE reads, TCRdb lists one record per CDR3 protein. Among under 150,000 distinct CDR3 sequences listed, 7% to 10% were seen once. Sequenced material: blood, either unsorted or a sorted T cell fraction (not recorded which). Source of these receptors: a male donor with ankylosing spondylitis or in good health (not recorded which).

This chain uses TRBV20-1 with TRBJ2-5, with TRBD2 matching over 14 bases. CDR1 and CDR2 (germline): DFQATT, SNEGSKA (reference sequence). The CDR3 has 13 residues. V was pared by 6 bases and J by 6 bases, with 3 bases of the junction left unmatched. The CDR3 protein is CSAGLAGVKTQYF. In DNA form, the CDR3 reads TGCAGTGCGGGACTAGCGGGGGTAAAGACCCAGTACTTC.

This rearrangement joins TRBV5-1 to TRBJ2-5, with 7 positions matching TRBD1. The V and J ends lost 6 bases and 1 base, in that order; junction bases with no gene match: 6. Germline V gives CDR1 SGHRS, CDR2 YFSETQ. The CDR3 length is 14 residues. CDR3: CASKGQTIQETQYF. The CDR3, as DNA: TGCGCCAGCAAGGGACAGACCATCCAAGAGACCCAGTACTTC.

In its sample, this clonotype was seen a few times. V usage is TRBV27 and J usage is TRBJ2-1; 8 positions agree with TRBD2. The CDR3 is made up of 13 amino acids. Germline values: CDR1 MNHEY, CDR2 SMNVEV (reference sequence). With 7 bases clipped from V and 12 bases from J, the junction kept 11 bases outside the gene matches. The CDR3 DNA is TGTGCCAGCACATACCGTGCGGGAGGCGGGCAGTTCTTC. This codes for CASTYRAGGGQFF.

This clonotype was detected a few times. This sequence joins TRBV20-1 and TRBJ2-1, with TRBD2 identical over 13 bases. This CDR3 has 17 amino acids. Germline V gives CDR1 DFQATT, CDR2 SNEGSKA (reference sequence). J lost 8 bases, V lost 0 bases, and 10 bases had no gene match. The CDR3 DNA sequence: TGCAGTGCTAGAGATCCCTGGACTAGCGGGAGTCAGGATGAGCAGTTCTTC. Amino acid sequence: CSARDPWTSGSQDEQFF.

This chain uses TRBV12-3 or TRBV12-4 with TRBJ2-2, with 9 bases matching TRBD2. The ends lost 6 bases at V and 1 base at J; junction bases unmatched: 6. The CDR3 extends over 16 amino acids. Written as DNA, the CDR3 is TGTGCCAGCAGCCGGAATAGCGGGGGGAACACCGGGGAGCTGTTTTTT. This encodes CASSRNSGGNTGELFF.

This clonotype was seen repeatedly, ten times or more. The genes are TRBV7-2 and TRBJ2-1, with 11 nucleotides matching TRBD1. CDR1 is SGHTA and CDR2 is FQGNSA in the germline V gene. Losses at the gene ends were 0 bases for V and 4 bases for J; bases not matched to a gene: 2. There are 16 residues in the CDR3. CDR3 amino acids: CASSLAGTGGYNEQFF. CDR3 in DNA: TGTGCCAGCAGCTTAGCTGGGACAGGGGGTTACAATGAGCAGTTCTTC.

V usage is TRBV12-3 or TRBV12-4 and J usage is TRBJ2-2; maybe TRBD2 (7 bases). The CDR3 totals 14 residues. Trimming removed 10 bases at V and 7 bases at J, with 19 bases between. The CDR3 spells CATPRGGADGELFF. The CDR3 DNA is TGTGCCACTCCCCGAGGGGGGGCGGACGGGGAGCTGTTTTTT.

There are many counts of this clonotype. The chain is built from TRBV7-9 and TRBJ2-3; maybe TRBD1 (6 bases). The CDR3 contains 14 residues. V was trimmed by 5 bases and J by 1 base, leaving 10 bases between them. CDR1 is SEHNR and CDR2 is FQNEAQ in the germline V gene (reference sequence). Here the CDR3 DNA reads TGTGCCAGCAGCCGGACAGATGGCACAGATACGCAGTATTTT. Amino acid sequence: CASSRTDGTDTQYF. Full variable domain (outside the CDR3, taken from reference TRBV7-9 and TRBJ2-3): DTGVSQNPRHKITKRGQNVTFRCDPISEHNRLYWYRQTLGQGPEFLTYFQNEAQLEKSRLLSDRFSAERPKGSFSTLEIQRTEQGDSAMYLCASSRTDGTDTQYFGPGTRLTVL.

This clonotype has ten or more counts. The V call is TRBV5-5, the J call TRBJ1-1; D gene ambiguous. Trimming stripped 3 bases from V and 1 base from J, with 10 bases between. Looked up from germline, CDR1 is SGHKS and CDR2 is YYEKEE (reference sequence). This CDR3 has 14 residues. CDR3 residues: CASSSRETNTEAFF. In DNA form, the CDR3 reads TGTGCCAGCAGCTCCCGGGAGACGAACACTGAAGCTTTCTTT.

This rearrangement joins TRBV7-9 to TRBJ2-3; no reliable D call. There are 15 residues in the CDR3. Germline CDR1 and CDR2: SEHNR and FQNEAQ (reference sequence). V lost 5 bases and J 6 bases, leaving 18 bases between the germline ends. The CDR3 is CASSRALGSSDTQYF. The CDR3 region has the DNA TGTGCCAGCAGCCGGGCCCTCGGGTCTTCGGATACGCAGTATTTT.

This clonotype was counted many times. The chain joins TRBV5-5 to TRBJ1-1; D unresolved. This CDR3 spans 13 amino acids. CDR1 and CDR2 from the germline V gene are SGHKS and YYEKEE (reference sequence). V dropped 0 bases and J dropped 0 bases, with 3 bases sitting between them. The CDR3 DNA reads TGTGCCAGCAGCTTGGTCGTGAACACTGAAGCTTTCTTT. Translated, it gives CASSLVVNTEAFF.

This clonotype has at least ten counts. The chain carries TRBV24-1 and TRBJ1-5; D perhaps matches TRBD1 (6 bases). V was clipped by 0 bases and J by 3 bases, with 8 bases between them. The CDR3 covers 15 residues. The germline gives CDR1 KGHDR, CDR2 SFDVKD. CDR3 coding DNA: TGTGCCACCAGTGATTTGACAGGGTACAATCAGCCCCAGCATTTT. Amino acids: CATSDLTGYNQPQHF.

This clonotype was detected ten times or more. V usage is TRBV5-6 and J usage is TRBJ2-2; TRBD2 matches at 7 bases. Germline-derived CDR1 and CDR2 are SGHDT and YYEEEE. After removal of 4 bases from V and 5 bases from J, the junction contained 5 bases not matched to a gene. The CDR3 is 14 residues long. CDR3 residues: CASSRREVTGELFF. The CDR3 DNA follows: TGTGCCAGCAGCCGTCGGGAGGTTACCGGGGAGCTGTTTTTT.

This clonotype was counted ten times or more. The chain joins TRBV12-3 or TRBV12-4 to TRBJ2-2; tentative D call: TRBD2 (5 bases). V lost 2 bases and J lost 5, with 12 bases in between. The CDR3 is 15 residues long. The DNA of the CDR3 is TGTGCCAGCAGTTTAAGGCTAGCCGGTACCGGGGAGCTGTTTTTT. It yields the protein CASSLRLAGTGELFF.

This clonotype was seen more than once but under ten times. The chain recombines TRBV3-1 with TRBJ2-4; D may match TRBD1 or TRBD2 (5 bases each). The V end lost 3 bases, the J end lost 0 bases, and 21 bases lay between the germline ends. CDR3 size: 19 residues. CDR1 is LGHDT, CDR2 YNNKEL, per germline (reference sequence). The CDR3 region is CASSQTVGKAALAKNIQYF. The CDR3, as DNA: TGTGCCAGCAGCCAGACAGTCGGGAAAGCAGCGCTAGCCAAAAACATTCAGTACTTC. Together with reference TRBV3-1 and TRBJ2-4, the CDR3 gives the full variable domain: DTAVSQTPKYLVTQMGNDKSIKCEQNLGHDTMYWYKQDSKKFLKIMFSYNNKELIINETVPNRFSPKSPDKAHLNLHINSLELGDSAVYFCASSQTVGKAALAKNIQYFGAGTRLSVL.

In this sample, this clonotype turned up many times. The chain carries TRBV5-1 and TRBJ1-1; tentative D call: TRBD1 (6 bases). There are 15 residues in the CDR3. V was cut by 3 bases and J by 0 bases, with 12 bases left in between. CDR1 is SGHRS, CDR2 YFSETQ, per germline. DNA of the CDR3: TGCGCCAGCAGCTCAGGACAGATAATGAACACTGAAGCTTTCTTT. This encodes CASSSGQIMNTEAFF.